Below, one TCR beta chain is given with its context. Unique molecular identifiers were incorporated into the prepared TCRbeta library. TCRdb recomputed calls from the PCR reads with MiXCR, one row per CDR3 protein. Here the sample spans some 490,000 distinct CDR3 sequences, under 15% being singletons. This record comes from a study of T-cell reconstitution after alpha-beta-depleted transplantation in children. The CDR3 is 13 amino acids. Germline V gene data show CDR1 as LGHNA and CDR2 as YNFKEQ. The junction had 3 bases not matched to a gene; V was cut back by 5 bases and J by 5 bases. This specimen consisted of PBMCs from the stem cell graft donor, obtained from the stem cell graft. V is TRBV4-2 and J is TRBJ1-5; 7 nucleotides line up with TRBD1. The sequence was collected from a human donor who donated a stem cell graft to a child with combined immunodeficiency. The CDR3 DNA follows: TGTGCCAGCAGCAGGGGGCTACATCAGCCCCAGCATTTT. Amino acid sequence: CASSRGLHQPQHF.